Presented here are 24 T cell receptor beta chains from one specimen sequenced in a study of metastatic and nonmetastatic thyroid tumors. Every patient was untreated before thyroid surgery. TCRdb reanalyzed the PCR reads via MiXCR. Among about 4,000 clones listed, 35% were seen once. The sequenced material came from adjacent normal tissue. The receptors come from a female donor with papillary thyroid cancer or a benign thyroid nodule (not recorded which). Some clones in this sample may be carry-over from other donors' samples.

The V and J genes are TRBV10-1 and TRBJ1-6; D is perhaps TRBD1 (6 bases). Trimming cost V 4 bases and J 7 bases, with 14 bases left between them. The CDR3 spans 15 residues. The germline V gene has CDR1 WNHNN and CDR2 SYGVQD (reference sequence). CDR3 residues: CASSGITGYNSPLHF. Written as DNA, the CDR3 is TGCGCCAGCAGTGGAATAACAGGGTACAATTCACCCCTCCACTTT.

The chain recombines TRBV11-2 with TRBJ2-7; D is possibly TRBD2 (5 bases). CDR1 and CDR2 (germline): SGHAT, FQNNGV. V was trimmed by 7 bases and J by 1 base, leaving 11 bases between them. The CDR3 covers 13 residues. CDR3 coding DNA: TGTGCCAGCAACCCGAGGGAGTCCTACGAGCAGTACTTC. It yields the protein CASNPRESYEQYF.

With respect to this clone: It is likely a read error, because the conserved phenylalanine at the end of the CDR3 is missing. The chain carries TRBV6-2 or TRBV6-3 and TRBJ1-1; D is undetermined. Germline loops: CDR1 MNHEY, CDR2 SVGEGT. CDR3 length equals 13 residues. CDR3 coding DNA: TGTGCCAGCAGTTACCTGGAGAACACCGAAGCTTTCCTT. It is translated as CASSYLENTEAFL.

This clone came up a few times. The chain has TRBV19 and TRBJ2-2, with 7 positions matching TRBD1. Unmatched junction bases numbered 5, after V lost 8 bases and J lost 2 bases. CDR3 length: 14 amino acids. In germline, CDR1 is LNHDA, CDR2 SQIVND (reference sequence). CDR3 sequence: CASFDRANTGELFF. The CDR3 DNA follows: TGTGCCAGTTTCGACAGGGCCAACACCGGGGAGCTGTTTTTT.

Only a few counts were recorded for this clone. V usage is TRBV27 and J usage is TRBJ2-7; 7 bases are a match to TRBD2. Per the germline V gene, CDR1 is MNHEY and CDR2 is SMNVEV (reference sequence). This CDR3 spans 15 amino acids. The V segment lost 2 bases and the J segment 2 bases; nucleotides outside the gene matches: 6. The CDR3 bases are TGTGCCAGCAGTTTAATTGCGGGAGATACCTACGAGCAGTACTTC. Protein sequence: CASSLIAGDTYEQYF.

This clone occurred a few times. CDR3 sequence reads: CASRPLETSFEAFF. CDR3 nucleotides: TGTGCCAGCAGGCCGCTAGAGACGTCCTTTGAAGCTTTCTTT. The genes are TRBV28 and TRBJ1-1, with unresolved D. The V gene lost 6 bases and the J gene lost 7 bases, with 18 bases spanning the gap. Germline values: CDR1 MDHEN, CDR2 SYDVKM. The CDR3 sequence is 14 residues long.

This clone has a handful of counts. In nucleotides, the CDR3 is TGCGCCAGCAGCTTAGAACAGGTAGCGCGATCCAATGAGCAGTTCTTC. Its translation: CASSLEQVARSNEQFF. This chain links TRBV5-1 with TRBJ2-1; possibly TRBD1 or TRBD2 for D (5 bases each). Germline V lookup: CDR1 SGHRS, CDR2 YFSETQ. V was shortened by 2 bases and J by 6 bases, with 18 bases between the two germline ends. CDR3 length: 16 amino acids.

This clone was counted between two and nine times. This chain joins TRBV6-1 and TRBJ2-1; TRBD1 is a possible D gene (5 bases). The CDR3 is made up of 14 amino acids. Germline CDR1 is MNHNS and CDR2 is SASEGT. Trimming left V 5 bases short and J 3 bases short, with 11 bases between. The CDR3 reads CASSWGPNYNEQFF. CDR3 nucleotide sequence: TGTGCCAGCAGTTGGGGCCCAAACTACAATGAGCAGTTCTTC.

By share, this clone counts as large. The chain links TRBV6-6 to TRBJ2-5; weak D call: TRBD1 (5 bases). Germline-derived CDR1 and CDR2 are MNHNY and SVGAGI (reference sequence). The V and J ends lost 7 bases and 2 bases respectively, with 29 bases between them. CDR3 length equals 19 residues. The CDR3 DNA reads as TGTGCCAGCATACCGGCCAGGAAAGTATGGGGCGGTTCACAAGAGACCCAGTACTTC. As protein: CASIPARKVWGGSQETQYF.

The genes are TRBV11-3 and TRBJ2-5, with D possibly matching TRBD1 (6 bases). The J call may be incorrect, as the DNA end agrees better with TRBJ2-1. Germline V CDR1 and CDR2: SGHNT, YENEEA. CDR3 length: 13 residues. CDR3 DNA: TGTGCCAGCGGGACAAACTCCTACAATGAGCAGTTCTTC. It translates to CASGTNSYNEQFF.

The rearrangement links TRBV20-1 to TRBJ2-2; tentative D call: TRBD2 (7 bases). Germline lookup yields CDR1 DFQATT and CDR2 SNEGSKA (reference sequence). Trimming cost V 4 bases and J 7 bases, with 22 bases left between them. The CDR3 loop spans 16 amino acids. The CDR3 sequence: CSATGAHGGSIGELFF. The CDR3 DNA sequence: TGCAGTGCTACGGGGGCGCACGGCGGGAGTATCGGGGAGCTGTTTTTT.

This chain links TRBV11-1 with TRBJ1-2, with TRBD1 matching 12 bases. Germline values: CDR1 SGHAT, CDR2 FQDESV (reference sequence). The CDR3 extends over 17 amino acids. Unmatched junction bases numbered 5, after V lost 3 bases and J lost 0 bases. Written as DNA, the CDR3 is TGTGCCAGCAGCTTCGGGACAGGGGGCGCAGCTAACTATGGCTACACCTTC. This gives the protein CASSFGTGGAANYGYTF.

The rearrangement links TRBV6-1 to TRBJ2-7; TRBD2 matches at 9 bases. The J segment lost 5 bases and the V segment lost 7 bases, leaving 6 bases of the junction unmatched. The CDR3 is 13 amino acids. Germline values: CDR1 MNHNS, CDR2 SASEGT. The CDR3 DNA reads TGTGCCAGCATAGGGACTAGCTTGGACGAGCAGTACTTC. Translation gives CASIGTSLDEQYF.

This chain connects TRBV7-2 to TRBJ2-7; D is unclear. V was cut by 4 bases and J by 5 bases, with 12 bases left in between. CDR1 is SGHTA, CDR2 FQGNSA, per germline. The CDR3 is 13 amino acids. CDR3 DNA sequence: TGTGCCAGCAGCTCCTCCAGGAGAAACGAGCAGTACTTC. It translates to CASSSSRRNEQYF.

The chain combines TRBV27 with TRBJ2-7; the D gene is possibly TRBD1 (6 bases). Trimming took 6 bases from V and 5 from J, leaving 17 bases between them. CDR1 MNHEY and CDR2 SMNVEV come from the germline V gene (reference sequence). This CDR3 has 14 residues. The DNA of the CDR3 is TGTGCCAGCAGCACATCCGACAGGCTCCACGAGCAGTACTTC. Translating it yields CASSTSDRLHEQYF.

V gene TRBV24-1 combines with J gene TRBJ1-1; weak D call: TRBD1 (5 bases). The CDR3 runs 17 residues. Germline assignment: CDR1 KGHDR and CDR2 SFDVKD. Trimming took off 5 bases at V and 3 bases at J, with 21 bases between the two ends. The CDR3 spells CATSGPGRDPGDTEAFF. The CDR3 bases are TGTGCCACCAGTGGACCCGGCCGGGACCCTGGGGACACTGAAGCTTTCTTT.

CDR3 residues: CSARSPPETDDTEAFF. The CDR3 nucleotides read TGCAGTGCTAGATCCCCCCCCGAGACAGACGACACTGAAGCTTTCTTT. The rearrangement uses TRBV20-1 and TRBJ1-1, with D perhaps TRBD1 (5 bases). Germline V gene lookup returns CDR1 DFQATT and CDR2 SNEGSKA (reference sequence). The CDR3 totals 16 residues. V gave up 2 bases and J gave up 3 bases, with 19 bases separating them.

The chain has TRBV20-1 and TRBJ2-7, with 8 bases lining up with TRBD2. J lost 3 bases, V lost 6 bases, and 7 bases had no gene match. Germline-derived CDR1 and CDR2 are DFQATT and SNEGSKA (reference sequence). The CDR3 consists of 13 residues. CDR3 nucleotides: TGCAGTGCCCCCGGGGGGGCAGGCTACGAGCAGTACTTC. It specifies CSAPGGAGYEQYF.

CDR3 protein: CASSSRTGGNQPQHF. For the CDR3, the DNA is TGTGCCAGCAGTTCTCGGACAGGAGGGAATCAGCCCCAGCATTTT. V and J are TRBV6-2 or TRBV6-3 and TRBJ1-5; 7 bases are a match to TRBD1. The V segment lost 4 bases and the J segment 4 bases; nucleotides outside the gene matches: 7. This CDR3 is 15 amino acids long. Germline V gene lookup returns CDR1 MNHEY and CDR2 SVGEGT.

The CDR3 bases are TGTGCCAGCAGTTACTCAACGACAGGGGATAGCACAGATACGCAGTATTTT. It encodes CASSYSTTGDSTDTQYF. V usage is TRBV6-2 or TRBV6-3 and J usage is TRBJ2-3; TRBD1 matches at 8 bases. The CDR3 sequence is 17 residues long. The germline V gene has CDR1 MNHEY and CDR2 SVGEGT. V was clipped by 0 bases and J by 0 bases; unmatched bases: 5.

This clone was seen a few times. V is TRBV6-5 and J is TRBJ1-2, with 7 bases identical to TRBD1. Germline CDR1 reads MNHEY; CDR2 reads SVGAGI. J lost 5 bases, V lost 4 bases, and 13 bases had no gene match. The CDR3 length is 16 residues. CDR3 protein: CASSFDPGQRAYGYTF. The CDR3 nucleotides are TGTGCCAGCAGTTTTGACCCGGGACAGAGAGCATATGGCTACACCTTC.

The V and J genes are TRBV20-1 and TRBJ2-3, with TRBD2 matching 14 bases. Germline assignment: CDR1 DFQATT and CDR2 SNEGSKA (reference sequence). Trimming removed 5 bases from V and 4 bases from J; junction bases left unmatched: 5. The CDR3 is 15 amino acids. CDR3 nucleotides: TGCAGTGCTGGAGGGACTAGCGGGAGTCCAGATACGCAGTATTTT. Translation gives CSAGGTSGSPDTQYF.

This rearrangement joins TRBV30 to TRBJ1-6; a weak D match, TRBD1 (5 bases). V lost 8 bases to trimming and J lost 7 bases, with 21 bases between them. The CDR3 runs 15 residues. Germline CDR1 GTSNPN, CDR2 SVGIG (reference sequence). CDR3 amino acids: CAGSAPGMRNSPLHF. The CDR3 DNA is TGTGCCGGATCCGCCCCAGGGATGAGGAATTCACCCCTCCACTTT.

CDR3 coding DNA: TGTGCCAGCAGTTACGATGCCCGACAGGGAAGCTATGGCTACACCTTC. This codes for CASSYDARQGSYGYTF. The chain couples TRBV28 to TRBJ1-2; 7 positions agree with TRBD1. CDR1 MDHEN and CDR2 SYDVKM come from the germline V gene. There are 16 residues in the CDR3. J lost 4 bases, V lost 4 bases, and 12 bases had no gene match.